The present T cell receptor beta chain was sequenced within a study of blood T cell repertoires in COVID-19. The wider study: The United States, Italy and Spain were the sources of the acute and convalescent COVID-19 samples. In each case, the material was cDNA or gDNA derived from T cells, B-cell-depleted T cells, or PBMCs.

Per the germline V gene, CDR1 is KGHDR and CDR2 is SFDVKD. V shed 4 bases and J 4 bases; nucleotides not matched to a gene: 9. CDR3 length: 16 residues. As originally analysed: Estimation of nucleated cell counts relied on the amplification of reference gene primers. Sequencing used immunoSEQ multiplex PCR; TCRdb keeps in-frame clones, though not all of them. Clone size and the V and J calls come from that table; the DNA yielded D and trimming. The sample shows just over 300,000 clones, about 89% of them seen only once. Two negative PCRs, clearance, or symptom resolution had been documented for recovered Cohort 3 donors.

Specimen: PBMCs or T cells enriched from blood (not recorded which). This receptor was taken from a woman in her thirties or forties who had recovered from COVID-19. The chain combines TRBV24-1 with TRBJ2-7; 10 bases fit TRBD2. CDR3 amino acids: CATSDRSGGAIYEQYF. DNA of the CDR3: TGTGCCACCAGTGACCGAAGCGGGGGGGCCATTTACGAGCAGTACTTC.